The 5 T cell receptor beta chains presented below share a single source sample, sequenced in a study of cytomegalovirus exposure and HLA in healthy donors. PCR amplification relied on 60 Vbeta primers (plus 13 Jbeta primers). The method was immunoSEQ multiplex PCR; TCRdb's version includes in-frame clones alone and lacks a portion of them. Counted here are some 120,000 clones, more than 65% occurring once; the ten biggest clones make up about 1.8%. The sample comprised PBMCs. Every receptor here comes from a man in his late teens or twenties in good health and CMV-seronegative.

CDR3 in DNA: TGCGCCAGCAGTGAACGGGGTGTGTCGCAGTATTTT. Its protein product is CASSERGVSQYF. The chain employs TRBV10-1 and TRBJ2-3, with D perhaps TRBD2 (5 bases). Germline V lookup: CDR1 WNHNN, CDR2 SYGVQD (reference sequence). The CDR3 consists of 12 residues. V dropped 3 bases and J dropped 10 bases, with 11 bases sitting between them.

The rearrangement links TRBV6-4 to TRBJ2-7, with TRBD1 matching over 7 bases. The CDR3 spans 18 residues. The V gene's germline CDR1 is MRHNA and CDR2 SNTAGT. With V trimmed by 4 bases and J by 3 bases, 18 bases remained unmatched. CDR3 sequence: CASSGSAPGTAEFYEQYF. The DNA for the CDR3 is TGTGCCAGCAGTGGCTCAGCCCCGGGGACAGCAGAATTCTACGAGCAGTACTTC.

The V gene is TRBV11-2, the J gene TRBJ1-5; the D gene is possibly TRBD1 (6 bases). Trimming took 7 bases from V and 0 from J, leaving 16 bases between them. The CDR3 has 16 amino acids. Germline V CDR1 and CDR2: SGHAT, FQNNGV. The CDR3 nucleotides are TGTGCCAGCAACCGGGACACCAAGTATAGCAATCAGCCCCAGCATTTT. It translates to CASNRDTKYSNQPQHF.

The CDR3 DNA sequence: TGTGCCACCAGTTCCAGCGGGATTAACACCGGGGAGCTGTTTTTT. Translated: CATSSSGINTGELFF. The chain carries TRBV15 and TRBJ2-2; 7 nucleotides match TRBD2. The CDR3 length is 15 residues. J was trimmed by 2 bases and V by 6 bases; bases with no gene match: 6. Germline assignment: CDR1 LNHNV and CDR2 YYDKDF (reference sequence).

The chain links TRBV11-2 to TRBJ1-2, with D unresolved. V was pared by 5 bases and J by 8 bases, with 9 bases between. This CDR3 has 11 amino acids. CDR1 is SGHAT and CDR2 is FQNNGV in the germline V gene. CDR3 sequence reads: CASSRSQGYTF. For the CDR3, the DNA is TGTGCCAGCAGCCGATCACAGGGCTACACCTTC.